The 8 T cell receptor beta chains in this list originate from one sample, sequenced in a study of immune evolution from preneoplasia to lung adenocarcinoma. Using immunoSEQ multiplex PCR, the repertoire was profiled, and TCRdb retains in-frame clones only, with some absent. The sample comprises 12,000 or so clones, over 65% of which are singletons, and 3% to 4% rests with the top ten. The sequencing input was FFPE tissue from an adenomatous hyperplasia lung lesion. Subset described: atypical adenomatous hyperplasia (AAH), lung preneoplasia. The source is a person between 50 and 70 years old with lung adenocarcinoma.

The chain is built from TRBV2 and TRBJ1-1, with a possible D match to TRBD1 (5 bases). Germline CDR1 SNHLY, CDR2 FYNNEI. V was cut by 8 bases and J by 0 bases, with 19 bases left in between. The CDR3 has 16 amino acids. The CDR3 DNA is TGTGCCAGCGGCCCCCGGGGCCTGGGGTTGAACACTGAAGCTTTCTTT. It specifies CASGPRGLGLNTEAFF.

This rearrangement joins TRBV11-2 to TRBJ2-1, with D possibly called TRBD1 or TRBD2 (5 bases each). Between the trimmed V and J ends, which lost 4 bases and 15 bases, there was a span of 16 bases. Germline V gives CDR1 SGHAT, CDR2 FQNNGV. The CDR3 sequence is 12 residues long. The CDR3 loop reads CASSSPRGAPFF. In nucleotides, the CDR3 is TGTGCCAGCAGCTCGCCGCGAGGGGCGCCGTTCTTC.

This chain uses TRBV6-6 with TRBJ1-2; D is uncertain. Trimming stripped 7 bases from V and 8 bases from J, with 20 bases between. CDR3 size: 14 residues. Germline V gene sequence: CDR1 MNHNY, CDR2 SVGAGI (reference sequence). Here the CDR3 reads CASTRQSTSEGYTF. The CDR3 coding sequence is TGTGCCAGCACTCGACAATCTACATCGGAAGGCTACACCTTC.

This chain connects TRBV7-2 to TRBJ2-5; 11 positions match TRBD2. CDR1 is SGHTA and CDR2 is FQGNSA in the germline V gene. The CDR3 runs to 15 residues. With 4 bases clipped from V and 0 bases from J, the junction kept 1 base outside the gene matches. The CDR3 DNA reads TGTGCCAGCAGCTCTAGCGGGAGGCACCAAGAGACCCAGTACTTC. This translates into CASSSSGRHQETQYF.

This clone was observed a few times. CDR3 sequence reads: CAWNPVSGELFF. As DNA, the CDR3 is TGTGCCTGGAACCCGGTCTCCGGGGAGCTGTTTTTT. The chain carries TRBV30 and TRBJ2-2; D remains ambiguous. The CDR3 is 12 residues long. Trimming left V 4 bases short and J 6 bases short, with 9 bases between. Looked up from germline, CDR1 is GTSNPN and CDR2 is SVGIG (reference sequence).

The chain couples TRBV7-9 to TRBJ2-7, with D uncertain. V was clipped by 4 bases and J by 0 bases, with 10 bases between them. Looked up from germline, CDR1 is SEHNR and CDR2 is FQNEAQ (reference sequence). This CDR3 comprises 14 residues. The CDR3 is CASSSRLDSYEQYF. Written as DNA, the CDR3 is TGTGCCAGCAGCTCCCGACTGGACTCCTACGAGCAGTACTTC.

The rearrangement uses TRBV19 and TRBJ1-5, with D perhaps TRBD1 (5 bases). Germline-derived CDR1 and CDR2 are LNHDA and SQIVND (reference sequence). V lost 2 bases to trimming and J lost 10 bases, with 27 bases between them. CDR3 size: 18 residues. The DNA of the CDR3 is TGTGCCAGTAGTATATGGGGGAAGGGCTCCCTCGGAGTGGGCCCCCAGCATTTT. It yields the protein CASSIWGKGSLGVGPQHF.

V gene TRBV4-1 combines with J gene TRBJ2-7, with TRBD2 matching 9 bases. Germline lookup yields CDR1 MGHRA and CDR2 YSYEKL. V lost 2 bases to trimming and J lost 4 bases; unmatched junction nucleotides: 12. This CDR3 region has 17 residues. This CDR3 reads CASSQYPSGEGQYEQYF. In DNA, the CDR3 is TGCGCCAGCAGCCAATACCCTAGCGGGGAGGGCCAATACGAGCAGTACTTC.